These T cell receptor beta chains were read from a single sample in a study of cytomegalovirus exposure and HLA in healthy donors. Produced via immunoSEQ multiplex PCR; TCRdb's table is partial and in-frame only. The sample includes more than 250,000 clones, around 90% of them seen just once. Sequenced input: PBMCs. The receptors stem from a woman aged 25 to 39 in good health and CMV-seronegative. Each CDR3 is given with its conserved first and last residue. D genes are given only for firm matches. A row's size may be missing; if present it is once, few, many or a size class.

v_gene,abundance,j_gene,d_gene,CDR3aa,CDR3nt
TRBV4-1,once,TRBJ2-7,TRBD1,CASSQEVGGLWYEQYF,TGCGCCAGCAGCCAAGAGGTAGGGGGCCTATGGTACGAGCAGTACTTC
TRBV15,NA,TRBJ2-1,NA,CATSRGWGQVNEQFF,TGTGCCACCAGCAGAGGTTGGGGGCAGGTAAATGAGCAGTTCTTC
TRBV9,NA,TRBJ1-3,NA,CASSANFGNTIYF,TGTGCCAGCAGCGCCAATTTTGGAAACACCATATATTTT
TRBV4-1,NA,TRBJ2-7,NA,CASSQDSTTGYEQYF,TGCGCCAGCAGCCAAGATTCGACTACCGGCTACGAGCAGTACTTC
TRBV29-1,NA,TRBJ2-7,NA,CSVEDGNGSYEQYF,TGCAGCGTTGAAGATGGGAACGGTAGCTACGAGCAGTACTTC
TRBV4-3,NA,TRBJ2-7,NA,CASSQEVGAYEQYF,TGCGCCAGCAGCCAAGAGGTGGGAGCCTACGAGCAGTACTTC
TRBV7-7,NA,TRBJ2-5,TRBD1,CASSPYPTGTGVETQYF,TGTGCCAGCAGCCCTTACCCAACGGGGACAGGGGTGGAGACCCAGTACTTC
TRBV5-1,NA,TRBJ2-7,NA,CASSLVGVYEQYF,TGCGCCAGCAGCTTGGTAGGGGTCTACGAGCAGTACTTC
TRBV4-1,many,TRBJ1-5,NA,CASSRQGYNQPQHF,TGCGCCAGCAGCCGCCAGGGGTACAATCAGCCCCAGCATTTT
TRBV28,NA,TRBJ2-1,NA,CASSFLASHLSSYNEQFF,TGTGCCAGCAGTTTCTTAGCAAGTCACCTTAGCTCCTACAATGAGCAGTTCTTC
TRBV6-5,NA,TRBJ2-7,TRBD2,CASSPSGVSSYEQYF,TGTGCCAGCAGCCCCAGCGGGGTAAGCTCCTACGAGCAGTACTTC
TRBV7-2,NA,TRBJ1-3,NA,CASSPDGYSGNTIYF,TGTGCCAGCAGTCCGGACGGGTACTCTGGAAACACCATATATTTT
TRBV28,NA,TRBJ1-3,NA,CASSFLQGLSSSGNTIYF,TGTGCCAGCAGTTTCCTCCAAGGACTTTCGAGCTCTGGAAACACCATATATTTT
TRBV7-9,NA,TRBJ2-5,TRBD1,CASSSPLDRAPQETQYF,TGTGCCAGCAGCTCGCCGTTGGACAGGGCGCCGCAAGAGACCCAGTACTTC
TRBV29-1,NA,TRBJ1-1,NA,CSVDVSGMNTEAFF,TGCAGCGTTGATGTCTCAGGGATGAACACTGAAGCTTTCTTT
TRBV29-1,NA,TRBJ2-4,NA,CSVEDLRDIRAKNIQYF,TGCAGCGTTGAAGATCTCCGAGACATACGAGCCAAAAACATTCAGTACTTC
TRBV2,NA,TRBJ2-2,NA,CASRVGSQNTGELFF,TGTGCCAGCAGGGTAGGGTCACAGAACACCGGGGAGCTGTTTTTT
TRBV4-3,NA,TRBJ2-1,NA,CASSQDKLVSYNEQFF,TGCGCCAGCAGCCAAGATAAACTAGTCTCCTACAATGAGCAGTTCTTC
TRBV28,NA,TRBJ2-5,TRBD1,CASSLSGTGAEETQYF,TGTGCCAGCAGTTTATCGGGGACAGGGGCTGAAGAGACCCAGTACTTC
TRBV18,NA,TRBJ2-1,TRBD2,CASSGLAGVNEQFF,TGTGCCAGCTCAGGACTAGCGGGAGTTAATGAGCAGTTCTTC
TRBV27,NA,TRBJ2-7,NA,CASSLVRSSYEQYF,TGTGCCAGCAGTTTAGTCCGGAGCTCCTACGAGCAGTACTTC
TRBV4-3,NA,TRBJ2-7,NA,CASSQMTSSYEQYF,TGCGCCAGCAGCCAGATGACTAGTTCCTACGAGCAGTACTTC
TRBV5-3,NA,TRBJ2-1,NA,CARSFDDIGGPSSSYNEQFF,TGTGCCAGAAGCTTCGATGATATAGGCGGTCCCTCCAGCTCCTACAATGAGCAGTTCTTC
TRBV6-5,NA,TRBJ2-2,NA,CASTRGGGHGELFF,TGTGCCAGCACCCGAGGGGGGGGGCACGGGGAGCTGTTTTTT
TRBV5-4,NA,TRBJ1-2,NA,CASSLNRDYGYTF,TGTGCCAGCAGCTTGAACCGCGACTATGGCTACACCTTC
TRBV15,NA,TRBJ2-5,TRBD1,CATSTSVPGGLETQYF,TGTGCCACCAGCACCTCTGTTCCAGGGGGCTTGGAGACCCAGTACTTC
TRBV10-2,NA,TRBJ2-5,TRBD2,CASSESSGRDYSPPQETQYF,TGCGCCAGCAGTGAGTCTTCCGGGAGGGATTATTCCCCCCCACAAGAGACCCAGTACTTC
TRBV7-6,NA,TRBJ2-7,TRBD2,CASSLGLAGEVNHEQYF,TGTGCCAGCAGCTTGGGACTAGCGGGAGAGGTCAACCACGAGCAGTACTTC
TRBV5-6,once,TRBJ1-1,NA,CASSLDGGTEAFF,TGTGCCAGCAGCTTGGATGGGGGCACTGAAGCTTTCTTT
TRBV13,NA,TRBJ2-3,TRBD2,CASSFARGETDTQYF,TGTGCCAGCAGCTTCGCTCGGGGGGAAACAGATACGCAGTATTTT
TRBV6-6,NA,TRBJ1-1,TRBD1,CASSSQGAQSAFF,TGTGCCAGCAGTTCTCAGGGGGCGCAGTCAGCTTTCTTT
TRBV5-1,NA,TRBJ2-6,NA,CASSWPPGSGANVLTF,TGCGCCAGCAGCTGGCCCCCAGGCTCTGGGGCCAACGTCCTGACTTTC
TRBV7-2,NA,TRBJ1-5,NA,CASSLNTGGGQPQHF,TGTGCCAGCAGCCTGAATACCGGAGGGGGTCAGCCCCAGCATTTT
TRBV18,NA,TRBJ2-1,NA,CASSPTLNEQFF,TGTGCCAGCTCACCGACTCTCAATGAGCAGTTCTTC
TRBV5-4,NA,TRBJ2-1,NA,CASSVLRLSSYNEQFF,TGTGCCAGCAGCGTACTTAGATTAAGCTCCTACAATGAGCAGTTCTTC
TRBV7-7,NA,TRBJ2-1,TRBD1,CASSPRQGASYNEQFF,TGTGCCAGCAGCCCTCGACAGGGGGCATCCTACAATGAGCAGTTCTTC
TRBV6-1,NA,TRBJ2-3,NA,CASNPTHTDTQYF,TGTGCCAGCAACCCTACACACACAGATACGCAGTATTTT
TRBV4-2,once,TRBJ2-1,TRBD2,CASSLGLAGQSSYNEQFF,TGTGCCAGCAGCCTGGGACTAGCGGGTCAGAGCTCCTACAATGAGCAGTTCTTC
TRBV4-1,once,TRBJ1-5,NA,CASSQERGDQPQHF,TGCGCCAGCAGCCAAGAGAGAGGGGACCAGCCCCAGCATTTT
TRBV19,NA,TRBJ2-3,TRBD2,CASIPSGRTDTQYF,TGTGCCAGTATCCCTAGCGGACGCACAGATACGCAGTATTTT
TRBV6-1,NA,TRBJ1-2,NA,CASKFGRTNYGYTF,TGTGCCAGCAAATTTGGCAGGACTAACTATGGCTACACCTTC
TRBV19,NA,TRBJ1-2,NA,CASRIQANYGYTF,TGTGCCAGTCGTATTCAGGCTAACTATGGCTACACCTTC
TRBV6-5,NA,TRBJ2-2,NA,CASSTYDSYTGELFF,TGTGCCAGCAGTACCTACGACAGTTACACCGGGGAGCTGTTTTTT
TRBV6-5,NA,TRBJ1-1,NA,CASGTQTGNTEAFF,TGTGCCAGCGGCACCCAGACAGGGAACACTGAAGCTTTCTTT
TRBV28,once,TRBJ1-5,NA,CASRVQLNQPQHF,TGTGCCAGCAGGGTACAGTTAAATCAGCCCCAGCATTTT
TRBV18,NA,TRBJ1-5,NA,CASSQNSNQPQHF,TGTGCCAGCTCGCAGAATAGCAATCAGCCCCAGCATTTT
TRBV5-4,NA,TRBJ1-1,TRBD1,CASSVDRVGEAFF,TGTGCCAGCAGCGTAGACAGGGTAGGTGAAGCTTTCTTT
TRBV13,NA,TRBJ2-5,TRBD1,CASSLAGQGWETQYF,TGTGCCAGCAGCTTAGCAGGACAGGGTTGGGAGACCCAGTACTTC
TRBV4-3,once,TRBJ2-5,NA,CASSGDQETQYF,TGCGCCAGCAGCGGCGACCAAGAGACCCAGTACTTC
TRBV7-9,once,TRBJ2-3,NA,CASSFSGPTDTQYF,TGTGCCAGCAGCTTCAGCGGCCCCACAGATACGCAGTATTTT
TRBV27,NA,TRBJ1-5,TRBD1,CASSLPPTGDNQPQHF,TGTGCCAGCAGTTTACCCCCCACAGGGGACAATCAGCCCCAGCATTTT